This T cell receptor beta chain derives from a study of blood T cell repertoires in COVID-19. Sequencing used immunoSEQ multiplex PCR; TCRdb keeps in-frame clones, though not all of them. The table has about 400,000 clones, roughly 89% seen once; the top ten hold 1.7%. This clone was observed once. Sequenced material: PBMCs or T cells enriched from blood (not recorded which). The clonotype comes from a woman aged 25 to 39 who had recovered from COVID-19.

The chain's CDR3 is CATSTGASGHNEQFF. CDR3 nucleotides: TGTGCCACCAGTACTGGGGCTAGCGGACACAATGAGCAGTTCTTC. This sequence joins TRBV24-1 and TRBJ2-1; TRBD2 matches 7 bases. V gave up 6 bases and J gave up 5 bases; unmatched junction bases: 9. The germline V gene encodes CDR1 KGHDR and CDR2 SFDVKD. The CDR3 loop spans 15 amino acids.